These 16 T cell receptor beta chains came from one sample sequenced in a study of blood T cell repertoires in COVID-19. Produced via immunoSEQ multiplex PCR; TCRdb's table is partial and in-frame only. The sample lists over 85,000 clones, more than 75% occurring once. The specimen was peripheral blood. All receptors derive from a human donor in a cohort sampled during active COVID-19.

This CDR3 is CASSYSRGGYEQYF. As DNA, the CDR3 is TGTGCCAGCAGTTACTCGAGGGGGGGCTACGAGCAGTACTTC. V is TRBV6-5 and J is TRBJ2-7, with D possibly being TRBD2 (7 bases). The CDR3 is 14 amino acids. Germline CDR1 is MNHEY and CDR2 is SVGAGI. V was shortened by 0 bases and J by 3 bases, with 9 bases between the two germline ends.

This chain uses TRBV14 with TRBJ2-2; TRBD2 matches at 8 bases. The CDR3 is made up of 16 amino acids. V shed 3 bases, J shed 5 bases, and the junction held 8 bases outside the gene matches. Germline CDR1 SGHDN, CDR2 FVKESK. CDR3: CASSQKGTRRTGELFF. The CDR3 DNA sequence: TGTGCCAGCAGCCAGAAGGGGACTAGACGGACCGGGGAGCTGTTTTTT. The variable domain in full, with the rest retrieved from reference TRBV14 and TRBJ2-2, is EAGVTQFPSHSVIEKGQTVTLRCDPISGHDNLYWYRRVMGKEIKFLLHFVKESKQDESGMPNNRFLAERTGGTYSTLKVQPAELEDSGVYFCASSQKGTRRTGELFFGEGSRLTVL.

V and J are TRBV3-1 (or the pseudogene TRBV3-2) and TRBJ2-7; D is possibly TRBD2 (5 bases). CDR1 LGHDT and CDR2 YNNKEL come from the germline V gene (reference sequence). The CDR3 totals 15 residues. Trimming left V 0 bases short and J 7 bases short, with 16 bases between. DNA of the CDR3: TGTGCCAGCAGCCAAGATCCGACTAACACGGGAGAGCAGTACTTC. Amino acid sequence: CASSQDPTNTGEQYF.

This clone was seen once. The chain joins TRBV5-4 to TRBJ1-2; D possibly corresponds to TRBD1 (6 bases). The CDR3 loop spans 13 amino acids. Germline CDR1 and CDR2: SGHNT and YYREEE (reference sequence). Deletions cut 3 bases from V and 7 bases from J, with 13 bases between. The CDR3: CASSWGQGPGYTF. The CDR3 DNA is TGTGCCAGCAGCTGGGGGCAGGGGCCTGGCTACACCTTC.

The chain uses TRBV10-3 and TRBJ2-1; D may be TRBD2 (5 bases). Per germline, CDR1 ENHRY and CDR2 SYGVKD. The CDR3 totals 15 residues. V gave up 3 bases and J gave up 5 bases, with 14 bases separating them. CDR3 bases: TGTGCCATCAGTGAAAGCGGAGTTAGGGACAATGAGCAGTTCTTC. This gives the protein CAISESGVRDNEQFF.

The count of this clone is one. The chain uses TRBV9 and TRBJ2-2; TRBD1 matches at 7 bases. V was pared by 0 bases and J by 4 bases, with 3 bases of the junction left unmatched. This CDR3 comprises 15 residues. CDR1 SGDLS and CDR2 YYNGEE come from the germline V gene. The CDR3 DNA sequence: TGTGCCAGCAGCGTAGAGGGGGCTAGCACCGGGGAGCTGTTTTTT. Translation gives CASSVEGASTGELFF.

This clone was seen only once. The chain recombines TRBV5-5 with TRBJ2-4; TRBD2 agrees at 9 bases. This CDR3 is built from 17 residues. V lost 4 bases, J lost 2 bases, and 10 bases stayed unmatched. Germline-derived CDR1 and CDR2 are SGHKS and YYEKEE (reference sequence). The CDR3 sequence is CASSGLAGDSTKNIQYF. For the CDR3, the DNA is TGTGCCAGCAGCGGATTAGCGGGAGATTCGACCAAAAACATTCAGTACTTC.

V and J are TRBV18 and TRBJ2-2; TRBD1 is a possible D gene (6 bases). Germline V CDR1 and CDR2: KGHSH, LQKENI. The CDR3 runs to 15 residues. V shed 2 bases and J shed 5 bases, with 12 bases lying between them. The CDR3 is CASSPRNRATGELFF. CDR3 nucleotides: TGTGCCAGCTCACCAAGAAACAGGGCTACCGGGGAGCTGTTTTTT.

This clone is a singleton in its sample. This chain uses TRBV3-1 (or the pseudogene TRBV3-2) with TRBJ2-1, with TRBD2 as a possible D gene (6 bases). The germline CDR1 and CDR2 sequences are LGHDT and YNNKEL (reference sequence). V was clipped by 6 bases and J by 0 bases, with 21 bases between them. The CDR3 has 18 amino acids. The CDR3 loop is CASSPSSAGWSSYNEQFF. CDR3 DNA: TGTGCCAGCAGTCCAAGCTCGGCGGGGTGGAGCTCCTACAATGAGCAGTTCTTC.

This sequence joins TRBV6-6 and TRBJ1-2; TRBD1 aligns across 11 bases. Germline V gene data show CDR1 as MNHNY and CDR2 as SVGAGI (reference sequence). This CDR3 spans 12 amino acids. CDR3 sequence (DNA): TGTGCGACCCCGGGACAGGGGGGGGGCTACACCTTC. Its translation: CATPGQGGGYTF.

This chain links TRBV5-8 with TRBJ1-2, with 8 bases aligning to TRBD1. Germline loops: CDR1 SGHTS, CDR2 YDEGEE. The CDR3 is made up of 15 amino acids. The V gene end was trimmed by 2 bases and the J gene end by 8 bases; junction bases not matched to a gene: 11. CDR3 loop: CASSFGDRWMFGYTF. DNA of the CDR3: TGTGCCAGCAGCTTCGGGGACAGGTGGATGTTCGGCTACACCTTC.

V and J are TRBV5-1 and TRBJ2-2; tentative D call: TRBD1 (6 bases). With 7 bases removed from V and 0 bases from J, the gap between germline ends came to 13 bases. The CDR3 runs 15 residues. The germline V gene has CDR1 SGHRS and CDR2 YFSETQ. The CDR3 DNA reads TGCGCCAGCCGTACAGGGTCCGCGAACACCGGGGAGCTGTTTTTT. This sequence encodes CASRTGSANTGELFF.

The chain carries TRBV7-8 and TRBJ2-1; 8 bases match TRBD2. The CDR3 extends over 15 amino acids. With V trimmed by 1 base and J by 3 bases, 2 bases remained unmatched. The germline V gene has CDR1 SGHVS and CDR2 FQNEAQ. The CDR3 DNA reads TGTGCCAGCAGCTTAGGTAGCGGGAACTACAATGAGCAGTTCTTC. Amino acids: CASSLGSGNYNEQFF.

This sequence joins TRBV2 and TRBJ1-6, with 7 bases fitting TRBD1. The germline gives CDR1 SNHLY, CDR2 FYNNEI. The trim removed 6 bases at V and 2 bases at J, leaving 7 bases unmatched. This CDR3 is 16 amino acids long. CDR3 loop: CASRSTGAPYNSPLHF. Here the CDR3 DNA reads TGTGCCAGCAGGTCCACAGGGGCCCCCTATAATTCACCCCTCCACTTT.

This chain connects TRBV4-1 to TRBJ2-7; TRBD1 might be the D (6 bases). The CDR3 spans 15 residues. V lost 3 bases and J lost 0, with 12 bases in between. CDR1 and CDR2 (germline): MGHRA, YSYEKL. CDR3 in amino acids: CASSQLDRSSYEQYF. The DNA of the CDR3 is TGCGCCAGCAGCCAGCTCGACAGGAGCTCCTACGAGCAGTACTTC.

V is TRBV3-1 (or the pseudogene TRBV3-2) and J is TRBJ2-7; D is perhaps TRBD1 (5 bases). Trimming removed 4 bases at V and 5 bases at J, with 12 bases between. CDR3 length: 13 residues. Germline V gene sequence: CDR1 LGHDT, CDR2 YNNKEL (reference sequence). CDR3 in amino acids: CASSPRERDEQYF. CDR3 in DNA: TGTGCCAGCAGCCCCAGGGAACGGGACGAGCAGTACTTC.